The rows below give T cell receptor beta chains drawn from one sample of a study of metastatic and nonmetastatic thyroid tumors. With MiXCR, TCRdb reprocessed the PCR reads. The sample lists about 59,000 clones; about 17% were seen once. Sequencing used blood. These receptors came from a male donor with papillary thyroid cancer or a benign thyroid nodule (not recorded which). Some clones in this sample may be carry-over from other donors' samples. CDR3s leave out the opening cysteine and the closing phenylalanine or tryptophan.

V	J	CDR3
TRBV6-2/TRBV6-3	TRBJ2-7	ASSYRDRDEQY
TRBV20-1	TRBJ2-5	SARVRDPGPRQLKETQY
TRBV28	TRBJ2-1	ASSLFKVGLRGRNEQF
TRBV7-2	TRBJ2-1	ASSTRVNNEQF
TRBV6-1	TRBJ1-1	ASSPRRARDTEAF
TRBV7-8	TRBJ2-2	ASSLAMTWDYTGELF
TRBV20-1	TRBJ2-5	SARSPSGDQETQY
TRBV27	TRBJ2-7	ASSPPGQGGEQY
TRBV20-1	TRBJ2-1	SADLAGVHEQF
TRBV10-2	TRBJ1-5	ASSAGRVSNKPQH
TRBV30	TRBJ1-3	AWEISGNTIY
TRBV20-1	TRBJ2-5	SAGGDREETQY
TRBV10-1	TRBJ2-2	ASSDDVTDSGELF
TRBV11-1	TRBJ2-3	ASSLGSDALGTDTQY
TRBV4-2	TRBJ1-2	ASSPLGQDYGYT
TRBV3-1	TRBJ2-5	ASALWGEDQETQY
TRBV20-1	TRBJ1-2	SARSGADYGYT
TRBV5-4	TRBJ1-1	ASVKQGYTEAF
TRBV19	TRBJ2-1	ASSEWASGGDEQF
TRBV4-1	TRBJ1-2	ASSQEGQGGYGYT
TRBV28	TRBJ1-5	ASRGLGGNQPQH
TRBV9	TRBJ1-2	ASSGPGLST
TRBV7-6	TRBJ1-4	ASILYNREKLF
TRBV4-2	TRBJ1-3	ASSQDRPGQGSRNTIY
TRBV7-9	TRBJ2-5	ASRHSVPGETQY
TRBV19	TRBJ2-2	ASSIPSLGTVTGELF
TRBV28	TRBJ2-7	ASSYSGSAAYEQY
TRBV6-5	TRBJ1-2	ASSYQKDRDNGYT
TRBV20-1	TRBJ1-2	SATLKQGATGYT
TRBV11-2	TRBJ2-1	ASSPFWPTSGRYNEQF
TRBV6-4	TRBJ2-1	ASSDGGGGYNEQF
TRBV27	TRBJ1-1	ASSLRQGAAEAF
TRBV6-1	TRBJ2-6	ASRLGQGSSGANVLT
TRBV4-1	TRBJ1-5	ASSQDLGQPQH
TRBV30	TRBJ2-7	AATTGGYEQY
TRBV7-8	TRBJ1-5	ARATGGDQPQH